This T cell receptor (beta chain) was obtained from a study of blood T cells in healthy people across ages. Overall study findings and caveats: A greater number of naive CD4+ cells and higher diversity distinguished long-lived donors from aged donors. A strong correlation was seen between TCR beta diversity and naive T cell percentage.

CDR1 and CDR2 from the germline V gene are LNHNV and YYDKDF (reference sequence). Unmatched junction bases numbered 8, after V lost 5 bases and J lost 2 bases. The CDR3 contains 16 residues. Note on this clonotype: Its antigen is not identified.

Sample donors were healthy Caucasian individuals that came from Russia, aged roughly 6 to 100. Sample-barcoded 5' priming and a J-beta primer mix drove a second PCR of roughly 6 to 12 cycles. Carrying 12 random nucleotides, a template-switch adaptor labeled each individual cDNA molecule. MiXCR was run by TCRdb on the 5' RACE reads, yielding one entry per CDR3 protein. Of 1,300,000 or so distinct CDR3 sequences in the sample, roughly 60% were seen once. The clonotype originates from a man aged 18 to 29 in good health. Sequenced input: blood. The V call is TRBV15, the J call TRBJ2-7; TRBD2 agrees at 11 bases. This chain's CDR3 is CATSDETSGIPYEQYF. The CDR3 DNA sequence: TGTGCCACCAGCGACGAGACTAGCGGGATTCCCTACGAGCAGTACTTC.